This entry lists 21 T cell receptor beta chains sequenced from one sample in a study of blood T cell repertoires in COVID-19. Using immunoSEQ multiplex PCR, the repertoire was profiled, and TCRdb retains in-frame clones only, with some absent. The sample holds approximately 190,000 clones, around 83% seen once. Sequenced: PBMCs or T cells enriched from blood (not recorded which). The source is a woman aged 35 to 49 in a cohort exposed to, infected with or recovered from COVID-19 (not recorded which).

V gene TRBV25-1 combines with J gene TRBJ2-7, with 8 bases fitting TRBD1. There are 14 residues in the CDR3. Per the germline V gene, CDR1 is MGHDK and CDR2 is SYGVNS. V shed 1 base and J 7 bases; nucleotides not matched to a gene: 6. CDR3 protein: CASSELSGGGEQYF. CDR3 nucleotide sequence: TGTGCCAGCAGTGAATTATCAGGGGGCGGGGAGCAGTACTTC.

The chain combines TRBV15 with TRBJ1-2; D remains unclear. Trimming took off 0 bases at V and 4 bases at J, with 15 bases between the two ends. Germline V gene data show CDR1 as LNHNV and CDR2 as YYDKDF (reference sequence). This CDR3 has 16 residues. The CDR3 region has the DNA TGTGCCACCAGCAGAGATGCGAGGGAATACGGCTATGGCTACACCTTC. As protein: CATSRDAREYGYGYTF.

The chain links TRBV9 to TRBJ2-1; 7 bases agree with TRBD2. This CDR3 is built from 14 residues. Germline CDR1 SGDLS, CDR2 YYNGEE. After removal of 4 bases from V and 3 bases from J, the junction contained 4 bases not matched to a gene. CDR3 amino acids: CASSPWTSYNEQFF. The CDR3, as DNA: TGTGCCAGCAGCCCGTGGACTAGCTACAATGAGCAGTTCTTC.

The chain is built from TRBV6-5 and TRBJ1-1; no definite D call. CDR1 is MNHEY and CDR2 is SVGAGI in the germline V gene. The CDR3 totals 15 residues. V was pared by 6 bases and J by 5 bases, with 19 bases between. The CDR3 sequence: CASSPGTRGGTEAFF. The CDR3 DNA follows: TGTGCCAGCAGCCCCGGTACCCGAGGAGGGACTGAAGCTTTCTTT.

The chain has TRBV7-9 and TRBJ1-2, with 8 bases identical to TRBD1. V was clipped by 5 bases and J by 4 bases; unmatched bases: 9. Germline loops: CDR1 SEHNR, CDR2 FQNEAQ (reference sequence). The length of the CDR3 is 15 residues. The CDR3 spells CASSRQGWLGYGYTF. In DNA form, the CDR3 reads TGTGCCAGCAGCCGACAGGGGTGGTTAGGCTATGGCTACACCTTC.

The chain is built from TRBV7-2 and TRBJ1-5, with 9 bases fitting TRBD1. In germline, CDR1 is SGHTA, CDR2 FQGNSA. J lost 6 bases, V lost 1 base, and 10 bases had no gene match. The CDR3 spans 17 residues. The CDR3 loop reads CASSLEPSDRGRQPQHF. The CDR3 nucleotides are TGTGCCAGCAGCTTAGAACCTTCGGACAGGGGTCGTCAGCCCCAGCATTTT.

This clone was found once. The rearrangement joins TRBV2 to TRBJ2-5, with 8 positions matching TRBD2. The CDR3 has 16 amino acids. The J segment lost 2 bases and the V segment lost 6 bases, leaving 11 bases of the junction unmatched. CDR1 and CDR2 (germline): SNHLY, FYNNEI. CDR3 sequence: CASRERTGTRQETQYF. As DNA, the CDR3 is TGTGCCAGCAGAGAACGCACCGGGACTAGACAAGAGACCCAGTACTTC.

This rearrangement joins TRBV28 to TRBJ1-2, with TRBD1 matching 7 bases. CDR3 size: 14 residues. After removal of 3 bases from V and 2 bases from J, the junction contained 3 bases not matched to a gene. Germline V gives CDR1 MDHEN, CDR2 SYDVKM. CDR3 DNA sequence: TGTGCCAGCAGTTTTGAGGACAGGAACTATGGCTACACCTTC. Translated: CASSFEDRNYGYTF.

The chain carries TRBV29-1 and TRBJ1-1; TRBD1 matches at 9 bases. J gave up 4 bases and V 3 bases, and 6 bases lay outside the gene matches. The CDR3 consists of 14 residues. Germline lookup yields CDR1 SQVTM and CDR2 ANQGSEA. CDR3 DNA sequence: TGCAGCGTTGAGGAGACAGGGGGAGGCACTGAAGCTTTCTTT. Translated: CSVEETGGGTEAFF.

The V call is TRBV4-1, the J call TRBJ2-1; 7 nucleotides agree with TRBD2. CDR3 length: 16 residues. In germline, CDR1 is MGHRA, CDR2 YSYEKL. Trimming cost V 2 bases and J 7 bases; bases outside gene matches: 11. CDR3 sequence reads: CASSQTGGRAWNEQFF. The CDR3 region has the DNA TGCGCCAGCAGCCAAACTGGGGGGAGGGCATGGAATGAGCAGTTCTTC.

The sample holds a few counts of this clone. The chain carries TRBV28 and TRBJ1-1, with D uncertain. Per germline, CDR1 MDHEN and CDR2 SYDVKM. V lost 6 bases, J lost 1 base, and 15 bases lay in between. This CDR3 region has 15 residues. The CDR3: CASSRELVPNTEAFF. The CDR3 DNA reads as TGTGCCAGCAGCCGGGAGCTCGTTCCGAACACTGAAGCTTTCTTT.

The V gene is TRBV18, the J gene TRBJ1-4; 8 bases map to TRBD1. The V gene end was trimmed by 4 bases and the J gene end by 8 bases; junction bases not matched to a gene: 6. The CDR3 totals 14 residues. Germline CDR1 reads KGHSH; CDR2 reads LQKENI. The CDR3 bases are TGTGCCAGCTCACAGCAGGGGGCAAGCGAAAAACTGTTTTTT. This encodes CASSQQGASEKLFF.

The chain joins TRBV3-1 (or the pseudogene TRBV3-2) to TRBJ2-7; perhaps TRBD2 as D (6 bases). V was pared by 4 bases and J by 0 bases, with 16 bases between. CDR1 is LGHDT, CDR2 YNNKEL, per germline (reference sequence). This CDR3 comprises 16 residues. The CDR3 protein is CASSPYASASSYEQYF. The CDR3 nucleotides read TGTGCCAGCAGCCCATATGCTAGCGCGAGCTCCTACGAGCAGTACTTC.

This rearrangement joins TRBV7-9 to TRBJ1-1; D gene ambiguous. The germline CDR1 and CDR2 sequences are SEHNR and FQNEAQ (reference sequence). V dropped 5 bases and J dropped 1 base, with 14 bases sitting between them. The CDR3 contains 15 residues. The CDR3 is CASSPGGRQNTEAFF. The CDR3 bases are TGTGCCAGCAGCCCAGGCGGGAGGCAGAACACTGAAGCTTTCTTT.

The chain uses TRBV19 and TRBJ2-5, with 8 bases lining up with TRBD1. The trim removed 6 bases at V and 3 bases at J, leaving 3 bases unmatched. Germline V lookup: CDR1 LNHDA, CDR2 SQIVND (reference sequence). CDR3 size: 13 residues. CDR3 coding DNA: TGTGCCAGTAGACTGACAGGGGAAGAGACCCAGTACTTC. Protein sequence: CASRLTGEETQYF.

The genes are TRBV3-1 (or the pseudogene TRBV3-2) and TRBJ1-1; possibly TRBD1 for D (6 bases). The V gene's germline CDR1 is LGHDT and CDR2 YNNKEL (reference sequence). The CDR3 has 14 residues. Trimming shortened V by 2 bases and J by 4 bases, and 11 bases separated the two germline ends. DNA of the CDR3: TGTGCCAGCAGCCAAACAGGGAGCGGCACTGAAGCTTTCTTT. Protein product: CASSQTGSGTEAFF.

The rearrangement links TRBV27 to TRBJ2-7; the match to TRBD1 covers 7 bases. The CDR3 spans 15 residues. V shed 6 bases, J shed 4 bases, and the junction held 12 bases outside the gene matches. Per germline, CDR1 MNHEY and CDR2 SMNVEV (reference sequence). In DNA, the CDR3 is TGTGCCAGCAGCCGATTAAGAGGGGGCGGTTACGAGCAGTACTTC. It is translated as CASSRLRGGGYEQYF.

The chain employs TRBV25-1 and TRBJ1-3, with unresolved D. The CDR3 runs 16 residues. Germline lookup yields CDR1 MGHDK and CDR2 SYGVNS. Between the trimmed V and J ends, which lost 5 bases and 0 bases, there was a span of 14 bases. In DNA form, the CDR3 reads TGTGCCAGCAGTAGTACAGTATTTGGCTCTGGAAACACCATATATTTT. Translation gives CASSSTVFGSGNTIYF. Drawing the rest from reference TRBV25-1 and TRBJ1-3, the complete variable domain is EADIYQTPRYLVIGTGKKITLECSQTMGHDKMYWYQQDPGMELHLIHYSYGVNSTEKGDLSSESTVSRIRTEHFPLTLESARPSHTSQYLCASSSTVFGSGNTIYFGEGSWLTVV.

The sample holds one count of this clone. The genes are TRBV27 and TRBJ1-1; no reliable D call. V shed 6 bases and J shed 8 bases, with 16 bases lying between them. Germline values: CDR1 MNHEY, CDR2 SMNVEV (reference sequence). This CDR3 has 13 residues. For the CDR3, the DNA is TGTGCCAGCAGGCCCTTCGCGCGGGTGGAAGCTTTCTTT. Translated, it gives CASRPFARVEAFF.

The chain recombines TRBV30 with TRBJ1-4, with a possible D match to TRBD1 (5 bases). This CDR3 has 12 amino acids. Trimming removed 1 base from V and 11 bases from J, with 11 bases in between. The germline CDR1 and CDR2 sequences are GTSNPN and SVGIG (reference sequence). CDR3 sequence (DNA): TGTGCCTGGAGTGGAGGAGGGGCCAAACTGTTTTTT. This translates into CAWSGGGAKLFF.

This sequence joins TRBV27 and TRBJ2-7; 8 positions agree with TRBD1. This CDR3 has 17 residues. J was trimmed by 6 bases and V by 0 bases; bases with no gene match: 13. Germline V lookup: CDR1 MNHEY, CDR2 SMNVEV (reference sequence). This chain's CDR3 is CASSLSGQGTGEAEQYF. Written as DNA, the CDR3 is TGTGCCAGCAGTTTATCAGGGCAGGGGACAGGTGAGGCCGAGCAGTACTTC.